Shown below are 2 T cell receptor beta chains from a single sample sequenced in a study of blood T cell repertoires in COVID-19. Measured with immunoSEQ multiplex PCR; TCRdb has only the in-frame clones, and not every one. The sample yields roughly 250,000 clones, 75% to 90% seen once. Sequencing used PBMCs or T cells enriched from blood (not recorded which). These receptors were collected from a woman aged 25 to 45 who had recovered from COVID-19.

The sample holds a few counts of this clone. The rearrangement uses TRBV7-6 and TRBJ2-2; no clear D. The germline CDR1 and CDR2 sequences are SGHVS and FNYEAQ. The CDR3 runs 11 residues. V lost 6 bases to trimming and J lost 10 bases, with 9 bases between them. CDR3 protein: CASSSEMELFF. Here the CDR3 DNA reads TGTGCCAGCAGTTCAGAAATGGAGCTGTTTTTT.

The gene calls are TRBV23-1 and TRBJ2-3; 8 nucleotides agree with TRBD1. TRBV23-1 counts as an open reading frame of uncertain function. The V gene end was trimmed by 4 bases and the J gene end by 6 bases; junction bases not matched to a gene: 6. This CDR3 comprises 14 residues. CDR3 coding DNA: TGCGCCAGCAGTCCTTCCTGGGACAGGGATACGCAGTATTTT. Protein sequence: CASSPSWDRDTQYF.